This is a list of T cell receptor beta chains from one sample in a study of control samples from healthy donors and cancer patients. This table comes from immunoSEQ multiplex PCR, and its TCRdb copy is limited to in-frame clones, with some not included. The table has 95,000 to 150,000 clones, roughly nine tenths seen once; the top ten hold less than 9.5%. The sequenced sample consisted of blood. The receptors originated from a woman aged 18-35 years in good health. Each CDR3 is given with its conserved first and last residue. Each record gives: V gene, J gene, D gene, CDR3 protein, CDR3 DNA. D genes are given only for firm matches.

>TRBV24-1|TRBJ1-6|-
CATSDLRGRTSLGNSPLHF
TGTGCCACCAGTGATTTGAGAGGGCGGACCTCACTGGGAAATTCACCCCTCCACTTT
>TRBV28|TRBJ2-7|-
CASSLEGYYYEQYF
TGTGCCAGCAGTTTGGAGGGGTACTACTACGAGCAGTACTTC
>TRBV7-3|TRBJ2-3|TRBD2
CASSRTSGGLSTDTQYF
TGTGCCAGCAGCCGGACTAGCGGGGGACTTAGCACAGATACGCAGTATTTT
>TRBV24-1|TRBJ1-1|-
CATSDPCPPLDSKDEAFF
TGTGCCACCAGTGATCCGTGCCCGCCCCTAGACAGTAAGGATGAAGCTTTCTTT
>TRBV7-8|TRBJ2-1|TRBD2
CASSLSGSRNEQFF
TGTGCCAGCAGCCTCAGCGGGAGCAGGAATGAGCAGTTCTTC
>TRBV6-2/TRBV6-3|TRBJ1-1|-
CASSYEVNTEAFF
TGTGCCAGCAGTTACGAAGTGAACACTGAAGCTTTCTTT
>TRBV2|TRBJ1-3|TRBD1
CASSHPYRDRGQDSGNTIYF
TGTGCCAGCAGTCACCCTTACCGGGACAGGGGGCAAGACTCTGGAAACACCATATATTTT
>TRBV7-6|TRBJ2-7|TRBD2
CASSSLYREDKQYF
TGTGCCAGCAGCTCCCTTTACCGGGAGGATAAGCAGTACTTC
>TRBV7-2|TRBJ2-7|-
CASSRFGADEQYF
TGTGCCAGCAGCCGTTTTGGGGCCGACGAGCAGTACTTC
>TRBV2|TRBJ2-5|TRBD2
CASINVGGSETQYF
TGTGCCAGCATTAATGTGGGGGGGTCCGAGACCCAGTACTTC
>TRBV11-2|TRBJ2-2|-
CASSPRSDTGELFF
TGTGCCAGCAGCCCAAGAAGCGACACCGGGGAGCTGTTTTTT